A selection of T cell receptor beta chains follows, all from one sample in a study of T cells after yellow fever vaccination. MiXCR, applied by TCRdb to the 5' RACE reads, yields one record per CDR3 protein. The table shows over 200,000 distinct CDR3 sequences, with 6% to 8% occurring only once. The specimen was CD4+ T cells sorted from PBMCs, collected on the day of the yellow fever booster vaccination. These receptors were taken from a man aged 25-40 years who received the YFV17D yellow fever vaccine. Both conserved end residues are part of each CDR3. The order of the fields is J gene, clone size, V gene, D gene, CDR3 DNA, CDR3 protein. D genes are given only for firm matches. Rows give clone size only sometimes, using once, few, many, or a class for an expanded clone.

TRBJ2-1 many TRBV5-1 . TGCGCCAGCAGCTTCCAACTTAACAATGAGCAGTTCTTC CASSFQLNNEQFF
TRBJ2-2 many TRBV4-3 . TGCGCCAGCAGCCAAGATGGACAGTACGGGGAGCTGTTTTTT CASSQDGQYGELFF
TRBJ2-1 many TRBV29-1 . TGCAGCGTTAGGTACTTGGAGCAGTTCTTC CSVRYLEQFF
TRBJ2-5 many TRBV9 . TGTGCCAGCAGCGTAGTTGCCCAGGGGATGGGGACCCAGTACTTC CASSVVAQGMGTQYF
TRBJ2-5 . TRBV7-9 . TGTGCCAGCAGCCCCAGGGCTCGAGGAGGCGAGACCCAGTACTTC CASSPRARGGETQYF
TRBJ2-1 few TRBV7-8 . TGTGCCAGCAGCTTAGTGGTTTACGGGGATCAGTTCTTC CASSLVVYGDQFF
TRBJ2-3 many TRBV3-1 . TGTGCCAGCAGCCAGCAGGGAAGAACTAGCACAGATACGCAGTATTTT CASSQQGRTSTDTQYF
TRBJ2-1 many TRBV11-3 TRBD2 TGTGCCAGCAGCTTGGGACTAGCGGGAGTCCCAGCTGAGCAGTTCTTC CASSLGLAGVPAEQFF
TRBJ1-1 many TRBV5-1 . TGCGCCAGCAGCTTGGAAGGGGGCACTGAAGCTTTCTTT CASSLEGGTEAFF
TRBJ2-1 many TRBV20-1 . TGCAGTGCTAGACTAGCGAGATACAATGAGCAGTTCTTC CSARLARYNEQFF
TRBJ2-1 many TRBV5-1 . TGCGCCAGCAGCTTGTCCGACCCCTCCTACAATGAGCAGTTCTTC CASSLSDPSYNEQFF
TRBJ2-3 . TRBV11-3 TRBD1 TGTGCCAGCAGCTTAGGGCAGGGGGCGGCAGATACGCAGTATTTT CASSLGQGAADTQYF
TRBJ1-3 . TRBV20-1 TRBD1 TGCGTCGCGGGACAGGGTCGAAACACCATATATTTT CVAGQGRNTIYF
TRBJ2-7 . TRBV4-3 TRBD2 TGCGCCAGCAGCCAAGATTCGGGACTAGCGGGGGGCGACGAGCAGTACTTC CASSQDSGLAGGDEQYF
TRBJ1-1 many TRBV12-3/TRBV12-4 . TGTGCCAGCAGTTTGGCCAAGAGCGCTGAAGCTTTCTTT CASSLAKSAEAFF
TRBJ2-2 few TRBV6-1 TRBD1 TGTGCCAGCAGGGGGACAGGGCCTAACACCGGGGAGCTGTTTTTT CASRGTGPNTGELFF
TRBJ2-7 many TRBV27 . TGTGCCAGCAGTTCCTTAGGGGCCGGCGGGGACGAGCAGTACTTC CASSSLGAGGDEQYF
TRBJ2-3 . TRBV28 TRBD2 TGTGCCAGCAGCATACCAGGACTAGCGGGGAGCACAGATACGCAGTATTTT CASSIPGLAGSTDTQYF
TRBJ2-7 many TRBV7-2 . TGTGCCAGCAGCCGGGACATACGCTACGAGCAGTACTTC CASSRDIRYEQYF
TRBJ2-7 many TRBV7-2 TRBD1 TGTGCCAGCAGCGCCACAGGGGGCAACTACGAGCAGTACTTC CASSATGGNYEQYF
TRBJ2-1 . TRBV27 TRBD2 TGTGCCAGCAGTTTACTTCGCGGGAGGGGGGATGAGCAGTTCTTC CASSLLRGRGDEQFF
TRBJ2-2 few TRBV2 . TGTGCCAGCAGTCCCGAGGGCACCGGGGAGCTGTTTTTT CASSPEGTGELFF
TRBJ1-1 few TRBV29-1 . TGCAGCGTCAAATTACGGGCCCGAAGGGAGAACACTGAAGCTTTCTTT CSVKLRARRENTEAFF
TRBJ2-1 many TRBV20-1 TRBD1 TGCAGTGCTCAAAGACAGGGTTTGTCCTACAATGAGCAGTTCTTC CSAQRQGLSYNEQFF
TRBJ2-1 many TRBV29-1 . TGCAGCGTTGTCCTAGGATGGGGGAATGAGCAGTTCTTC CSVVLGWGNEQFF
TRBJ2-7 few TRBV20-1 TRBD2 TGCAGTGCTATCGGCGGGGGTAGCGGCTACGAGCAGTACTTC CSAIGGGSGYEQYF
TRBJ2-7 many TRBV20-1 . TGCAGTGCTAGAGAGTCGAACATCCGATACGAGCAGTACTTC CSARESNIRYEQYF
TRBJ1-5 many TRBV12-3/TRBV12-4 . TGTGCCAGCAGTTTAGACGGGGGCAATCAGCCCCAGCATTTT CASSLDGGNQPQHF
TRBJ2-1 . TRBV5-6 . TGTGCCAGCAGCCCCAGGGGAGGAGATGAGCAGTTCTTC CASSPRGGDEQFF
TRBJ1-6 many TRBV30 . TGTGCCTGGACCCACCCCCGGGGACCTCGAGTGGGTTCACCCCTCCACTTT CAWTHPRGPRVGSPLHF
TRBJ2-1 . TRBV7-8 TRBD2 TGTGCCAGCAGCTTAGAGGCTAGCGGCAATGAGCAGTTCTTC CASSLEASGNEQFF
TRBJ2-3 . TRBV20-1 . TGCAGTGCTAGAGGGGGACGCGGAGGCACAGATACGCAGTATTTT CSARGGRGGTDTQYF
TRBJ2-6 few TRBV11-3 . TGTGCCAGCAGCCCTCACTCTGGGGCCAACGTCCTGACTTTC CASSPHSGANVLTF
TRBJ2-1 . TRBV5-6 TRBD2 TGTGCCAGCAGCTTGGCGTCTAGCGGGAGGATGGGTGAGCAGTTCTTC CASSLASSGRMGEQFF
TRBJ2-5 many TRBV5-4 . TGTGCCAGCAGCTTGGAAGGGGGAGGTGTTGAGACCCAGTACTTC CASSLEGGGVETQYF
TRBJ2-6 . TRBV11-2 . TGTGCCAGCAGCTCCCGATACGTTTTGTCTGGGGCCAACGTCCTGACTTTC CASSSRYVLSGANVLTF
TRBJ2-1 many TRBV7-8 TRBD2 TGTGCCAGCAGCACCCTACCGGAGTCTAGCGGGAGAAGTGAGCAGTTCTTC CASSTLPESSGRSEQFF
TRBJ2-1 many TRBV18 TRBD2 TGTGCCAGCTCACCACTAGCGGGAGTCCACAATGAGCAGTTCTTC CASSPLAGVHNEQFF
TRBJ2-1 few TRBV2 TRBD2 TGTGCCAGCAGTCCCCTAGCGGGAGCGGTTGAGCAGTTCTTC CASSPLAGAVEQFF
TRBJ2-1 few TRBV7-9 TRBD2 TGTGCCAGCAGCTTAAAATGGCGGGAGGGTGTAAACAATGAGCAGTTCTTC CASSLKWREGVNNEQFF
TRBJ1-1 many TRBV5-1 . TGCGCCAGCAGCTTGTGGGGGGCATCTGAAGCTTTCTTT CASSLWGASEAFF
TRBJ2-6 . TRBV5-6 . TGTGCCAGCAGCTTCAGGGCTGCGGGGGCCAACGTCCTGACTTTC CASSFRAAGANVLTF
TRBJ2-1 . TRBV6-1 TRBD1 TGTGCCAGCAGGCCTACAGGGGGCGCTGGAAATGAGCAGTTCTTC CASRPTGGAGNEQFF
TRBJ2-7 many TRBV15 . TGTGCCACCAGCAGGACAGTGCGTGCTTCCTACGAGCAGTACTTC CATSRTVRASYEQYF
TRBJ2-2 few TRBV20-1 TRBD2 TGCAGTGCTAGAGAGGGACTAGCGGGATGGACCGGGGAGCTGTTTTTT CSAREGLAGWTGELFF
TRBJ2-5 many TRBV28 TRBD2 TGTGCCAGCCTCAGCGGGAGTTTAGGACGAGAGACCCAGTACTTC CASLSGSLGRETQYF
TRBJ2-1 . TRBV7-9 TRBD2 TGTGCCAGCAGCTTATTGAGCGGGAGGCCTAAGAATGAGCAGTTCTTC CASSLLSGRPKNEQFF